This T cell receptor (beta chain) derives from a study of T cell clonality in common variable immunodeficiency. Study-level findings and limits: Fewer deletions and N-nucleotide insertions were reportedly seen in common variable immunodeficiency TCR beta sequences.

The table came from immunoSEQ multiplex PCR; TCRdb's copy has only in-frame clones and leaves some out. The sample includes 20,000 to 25,000 clones, none of them occurring once. The table lists this clone with many counts. What it binds is unknown. Read sequence stops 3 residues before the CDR3 end, and the germline J gene provides the missing end. For at least one year, all CVID subjects received replacement immunoglobulin. J lost 0 bases, V lost 7 bases, and 9 bases had no gene match. The germline V gene encodes CDR1 MNHEY and CDR2 SVGEGT. The CDR3 loop spans 16 amino acids. The sequence was obtained from a human donor with common variable immunodeficiency. V is TRBV6-2 or TRBV6-3 and J is TRBJ2-3; 8 bases fit TRBD1. Specimen: peripheral blood mononuclear cells. CDR3 DNA (partial): TGTGCCAGCAACCCACAGGGGGAAACTAGCACAGATACG. Encoded protein: CASNPQGETSTDT. The entire CDR3 protein reads CASNPQGETSTDTQYF.